This T cell receptor beta chain was sequenced in a study of CD8 T cells in Susac syndrome. TCR beta was sequenced from blood CD8+ and CD4+ T cells. The multiple sclerosis controls were treatment-naive patients affected by stable or active relapsing-remitting disease. Trimming left V 11 bases short and J 5 bases short, with 10 bases between. CDR1 is MNHNS, CDR2 SASEGT, per germline. The CDR3 is made up of 11 amino acids. Random-hexamer reverse transcription was applied to about 0.45 to 1 ug RNA. The CDR3 of TCR beta was amplified by immunoSEQ multiplex PCR across 54 Vbeta and 13 Jbeta. From the immunoSEQ multiplex PCR reads, TCRdb called clonotypes with MiXCR, one entry per CDR3 protein. Found here are some 100,000 distinct CDR3 sequences, 85% to 95% of them singletons; the top ten hold 0.085% to 0.095%.

This chain connects TRBV6-1 to TRBJ1-5; D gene unclear. The receptor was isolated from a human donor with multiple sclerosis. Input material: CD4+ T cells from PBMCs. CDR3 loop: CARSGDQPQHF. In DNA, the CDR3 is TGTGCCCGCTCCGGAGATCAGCCCCAGCATTTT.